What follows are 10 T cell receptor beta chains derived from one specimen sequenced in a study of blood T cell repertoires in COVID-19. Data came from immunoSEQ multiplex PCR; TCRdb stores just in-frame clones and leaves some out. The sample contains 110,000 or so clones, about 83% of which appear only once. The sequenced sample consisted of peripheral blood. The receptors were gathered from a man aged 55 to 69 with acute or convalescent COVID-19.

The rearrangement joins TRBV19 to TRBJ1-1; 8 bases match TRBD1. Unmatched junction bases numbered 7, after V lost 0 bases and J lost 7 bases. CDR3 size: 15 residues. CDR1 LNHDA and CDR2 SQIVND come from the germline V gene (reference sequence). The CDR3 spells CASSIDMDREYEAFF. As DNA, the CDR3 is TGTGCCAGTAGTATAGACATGGACAGGGAGTATGAAGCTTTCTTT.

The chain recombines TRBV28 with TRBJ1-1; 7 bases map to TRBD1. After removal of 5 bases from V and 7 bases from J, the junction contained 7 bases not matched to a gene. Germline CDR1 reads MDHEN; CDR2 reads SYDVKM. This CDR3 contains 13 residues. In DNA form, the CDR3 reads TGTGCCAGCAGTGGGACAGAGCCTTTTGAAGCTTTCTTT. It encodes CASSGTEPFEAFF.

The genes are TRBV6-2 or TRBV6-3 and TRBJ1-1, with D perhaps TRBD1 (5 bases). V was shortened by 1 base and J by 1 base, with 7 bases between the two germline ends. From germline, CDR1 is MNHEY and CDR2 SVGEGT. The CDR3 consists of 14 residues. The CDR3, as DNA: TGTGCCAGCAGTTACTGGACACCGAACACTGAAGCTTTCTTT. This encodes CASSYWTPNTEAFF.

Here the CDR3 DNA reads TGTGCCAGCAGTGAAGCCTTTAGCAGGGGTGGCTACACCTTC. Translation: CASSEAFSRGGYTF. The rearrangement uses TRBV2 and TRBJ1-2; perhaps TRBD1 as D (6 bases). The CDR3 has 14 residues. Trimming took off 0 bases at V and 7 bases at J, with 12 bases between the two ends. Germline CDR1 SNHLY, CDR2 FYNNEI. The full variable domain, in which reference TRBV2 and TRBJ1-2 provide the parts outside the CDR3, is EPEVTQTPSHQVTQMGQEVILRCVPISNHLYFYWYRQILGQKVEFLVSFYNNEISEKSEIFDDQFSVERPDGSNFTLKIRSTKLEDSAMYFCASSEAFSRGGYTFGSGTRLTVV.

The V and J genes are TRBV6-5 and TRBJ2-7; 9 positions agree with TRBD1. CDR1 is MNHEY, CDR2 SVGAGI, per germline. The CDR3 is 15 residues long. With V trimmed by 6 bases and J by 4 bases, 10 bases remained unmatched. CDR3 sequence: CASRLRGTGSYEQYF. CDR3 DNA sequence: TGTGCCAGCAGGCTTCGGGGGACAGGGTCGTACGAGCAGTACTTC.

The chain recombines TRBV30 with TRBJ1-5; 12 bases align to TRBD1. Germline loops: CDR1 GTSNPN, CDR2 SVGIG (reference sequence). V lost 3 bases, J lost 6 bases, and 3 bases stayed unmatched. This CDR3 region has 14 residues. The CDR3 DNA reads TGTGCCTGGAGCGGGACAGGGGGCTTTCAGCCCCAGCATTTT. Translating gives CAWSGTGGFQPQHF.

The V call is TRBV28, the J call TRBJ1-2, with a possible D match to TRBD1 (5 bases). From germline, CDR1 is MDHEN and CDR2 SYDVKM. There are 13 residues in the CDR3. V lost 5 bases, J lost 4 bases, and 11 bases lay in between. DNA for the CDR3: TGTGCCAGCAGTCGGAGGGGACCCTATGGCTACACCTTC. Its protein is CASSRRGPYGYTF.

This chain uses TRBV27 with TRBJ2-5, with no clear D. V was shortened by 5 bases and J by 5 bases, with 15 bases between the two germline ends. The germline V gene encodes CDR1 MNHEY and CDR2 SMNVEV (reference sequence). This CDR3 spans 14 amino acids. This CDR3 reads CASSTSPLEETQYF. CDR3 nucleotides: TGTGCCAGCAGTACCAGCCCCTTGGAGGAGACCCAGTACTTC.

The rearrangement uses TRBV4-2 and TRBJ2-5; the D gene is possibly TRBD2 (5 bases). Looked up from germline, CDR1 is LGHNA and CDR2 is YNFKEQ. The CDR3 sequence is 13 residues long. V gave up 2 bases and J gave up 9 bases, with 13 bases separating them. The CDR3 is CASSQQVQEAQYF. For the CDR3, the DNA is TGTGCCAGCAGCCAACAGGTGCAGGAGGCCCAGTACTTC.

V gene TRBV27 combines with J gene TRBJ1-1; maybe TRBD1 (5 bases). Trimming took off 5 bases at V and 7 bases at J, with 11 bases between the two ends. The germline gives CDR1 MNHEY, CDR2 SMNVEV (reference sequence). This CDR3 comprises 12 residues. The DNA of the CDR3 is TGTGCCAGCAGTCCTGTGGGGGGTGAAGCTTTCTTT. The encoded protein is CASSPVGGEAFF.